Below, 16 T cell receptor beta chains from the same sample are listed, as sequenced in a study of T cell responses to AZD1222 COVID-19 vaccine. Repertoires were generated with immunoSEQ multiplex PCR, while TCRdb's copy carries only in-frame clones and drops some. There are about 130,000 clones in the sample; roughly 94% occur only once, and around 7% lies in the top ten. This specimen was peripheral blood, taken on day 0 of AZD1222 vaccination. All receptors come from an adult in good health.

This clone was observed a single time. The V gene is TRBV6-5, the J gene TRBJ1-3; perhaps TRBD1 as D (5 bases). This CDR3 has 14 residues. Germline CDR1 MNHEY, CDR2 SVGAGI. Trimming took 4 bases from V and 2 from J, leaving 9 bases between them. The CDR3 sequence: CASSFGGAGNTIYF. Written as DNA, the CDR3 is TGTGCCAGCAGTTTCGGGGGAGCTGGAAACACCATATATTTT.

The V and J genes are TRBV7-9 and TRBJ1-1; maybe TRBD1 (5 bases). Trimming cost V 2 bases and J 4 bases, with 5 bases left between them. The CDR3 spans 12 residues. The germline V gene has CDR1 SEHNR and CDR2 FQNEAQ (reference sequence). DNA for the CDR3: TGTGCCAGCAGCTTAAGGGGCACTGAAGCTTTCTTT. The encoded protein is CASSLRGTEAFF.

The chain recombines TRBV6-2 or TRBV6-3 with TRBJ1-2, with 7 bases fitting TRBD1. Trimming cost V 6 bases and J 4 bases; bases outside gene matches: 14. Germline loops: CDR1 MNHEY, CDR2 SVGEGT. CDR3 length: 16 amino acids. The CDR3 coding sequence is TGTGCCAGCAGCTATAACCGGGACAGCGGTTTCTATGGCTACACCTTC. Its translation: CASSYNRDSGFYGYTF.

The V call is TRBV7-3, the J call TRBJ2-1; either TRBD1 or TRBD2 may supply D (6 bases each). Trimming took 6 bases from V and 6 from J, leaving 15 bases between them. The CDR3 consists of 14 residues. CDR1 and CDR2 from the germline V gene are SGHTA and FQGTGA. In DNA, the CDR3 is TGTGCCAGCAGGACGGGACTGGGGGCCAATGAGCAGTTCTTC. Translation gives CASRTGLGANEQFF.

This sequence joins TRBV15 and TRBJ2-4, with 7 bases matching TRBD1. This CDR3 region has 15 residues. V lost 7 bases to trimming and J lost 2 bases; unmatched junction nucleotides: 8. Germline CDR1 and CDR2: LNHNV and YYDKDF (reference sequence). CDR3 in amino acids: CATIRGQATKNIQYF. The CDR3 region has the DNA TGTGCCACCATTAGAGGACAGGCCACCAAAAACATTCAGTACTTC.

The CDR3 loop is CASSSRVRFPGTGELFF. The CDR3 nucleotides are TGTGCCAGCAGCTCCCGAGTGCGATTCCCGGGCACCGGGGAGCTGTTTTTT. The gene calls are TRBV7-2 and TRBJ2-2, with unresolved D. CDR1 is SGHTA and CDR2 is FQGNSA in the germline V gene. This CDR3 has 17 amino acids. Deletions cut 4 bases from V and 4 bases from J, with 19 bases between.

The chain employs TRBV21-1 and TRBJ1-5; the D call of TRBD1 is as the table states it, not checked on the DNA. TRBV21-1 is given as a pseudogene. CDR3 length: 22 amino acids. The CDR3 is CASSNGREPGQGAKIINQPQHF. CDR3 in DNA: TGTGCCAGCAGCAATGGGCGGGAACCGGGACAGGGGGCGAAAATTATAAATCAGCCCCAGCATTTT.

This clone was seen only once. The CDR3 here is CASSTGLLGGELFF. For the CDR3, the DNA is TGTGCCAGCAGCACCGGGTTGCTTGGCGGGGAGCTGTTTTTT. The chain carries TRBV7-6 and TRBJ2-2; no clear D. Germline V gives CDR1 SGHVS, CDR2 FNYEAQ. V was trimmed by 5 bases and J by 7 bases, leaving 14 bases between them. The CDR3 sequence is 14 residues long. Full variable domain (remainder filled in from reference TRBV7-6 and TRBJ2-2): GAGVSQSPRYKVTKRGQDVALRCDPISGHVSLYWYRQALGQGPEFLTYFNYEAQQDKSGLPNDRFSAERPEGSISTLTIQRTEQRDSAMYRCASSTGLLGGELFFGEGSRLTVL.

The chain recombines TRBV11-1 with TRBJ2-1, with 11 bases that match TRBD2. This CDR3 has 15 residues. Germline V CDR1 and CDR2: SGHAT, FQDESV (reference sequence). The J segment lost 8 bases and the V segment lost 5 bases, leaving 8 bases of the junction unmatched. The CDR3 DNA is TGTGCCAGCAGCCTAACTAGCGGGAGTAATTATGAGCAGTTCTTC. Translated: CASSLTSGSNYEQFF. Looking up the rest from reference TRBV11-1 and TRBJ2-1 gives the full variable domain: EAEVAQSPRYKITEKSQAVAFWCDPISGHATLYWYRQILGQGPELLVQFQDESVVDDSQLPKDRFSAERLKGVDSTLKIQPAELGDSAMYLCASSLTSGSNYEQFFGPGTRLTVL.

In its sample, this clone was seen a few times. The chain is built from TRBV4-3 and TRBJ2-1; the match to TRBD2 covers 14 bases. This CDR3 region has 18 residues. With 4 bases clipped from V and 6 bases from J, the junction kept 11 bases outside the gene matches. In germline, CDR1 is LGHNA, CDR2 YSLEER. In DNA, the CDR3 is TGCGCCAGCAGCCGGGGACTAGCGGGAGCCCCCTTTATCAATGAGCAGTTCTTC. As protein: CASSRGLAGAPFINEQFF.

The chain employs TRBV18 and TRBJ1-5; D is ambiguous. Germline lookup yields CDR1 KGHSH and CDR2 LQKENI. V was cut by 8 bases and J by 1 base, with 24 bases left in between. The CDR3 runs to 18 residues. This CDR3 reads CASALIGLTVRSNQPQHF. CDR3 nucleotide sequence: TGTGCCAGCGCCTTAATAGGGCTCACAGTTAGGAGCAATCAGCCCCAGCATTTT.

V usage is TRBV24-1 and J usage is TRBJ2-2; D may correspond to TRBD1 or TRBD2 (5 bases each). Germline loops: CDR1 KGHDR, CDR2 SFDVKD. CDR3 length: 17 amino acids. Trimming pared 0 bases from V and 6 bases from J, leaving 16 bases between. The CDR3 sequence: CATSDLTIGDRAGELFF. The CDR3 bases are TGTGCCACCAGTGATTTGACGATCGGGGACCGGGCCGGGGAGCTGTTTTTT.

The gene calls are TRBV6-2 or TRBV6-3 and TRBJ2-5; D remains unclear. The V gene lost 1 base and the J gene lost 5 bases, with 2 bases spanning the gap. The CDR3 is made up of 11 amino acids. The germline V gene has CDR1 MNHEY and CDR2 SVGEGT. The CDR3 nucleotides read TGTGCCAGCAGTTACTGGGAGACCCAGTACTTC. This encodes CASSYWETQYF.

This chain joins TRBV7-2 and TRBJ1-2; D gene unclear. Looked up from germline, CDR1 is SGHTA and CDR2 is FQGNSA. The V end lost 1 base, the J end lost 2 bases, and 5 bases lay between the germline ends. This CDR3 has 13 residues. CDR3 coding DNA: TGTGCCAGCAGCTTAGAGGGAAACTATGGCTACACCTTC. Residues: CASSLEGNYGYTF.

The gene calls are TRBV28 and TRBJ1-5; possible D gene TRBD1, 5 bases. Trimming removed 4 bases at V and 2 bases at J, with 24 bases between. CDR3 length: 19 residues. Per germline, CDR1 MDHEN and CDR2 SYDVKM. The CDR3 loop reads CASSSTTGGYWARNQPQHF. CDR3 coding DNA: TGTGCCAGCAGTTCAACAACAGGTGGGTATTGGGCTCGCAATCAGCCCCAGCATTTT.

CDR3: CASSMTENPHGYTF. The CDR3 DNA is TGTGCCAGCAGCATGACTGAAAATCCGCATGGCTACACCTTC. The rearrangement uses TRBV7-9 and TRBJ1-2, with D hard to call. Germline CDR1 is SEHNR and CDR2 is FQNEAQ (reference sequence). V shed 5 bases and J shed 6 bases, with 16 bases lying between them. This CDR3 is built from 14 residues.